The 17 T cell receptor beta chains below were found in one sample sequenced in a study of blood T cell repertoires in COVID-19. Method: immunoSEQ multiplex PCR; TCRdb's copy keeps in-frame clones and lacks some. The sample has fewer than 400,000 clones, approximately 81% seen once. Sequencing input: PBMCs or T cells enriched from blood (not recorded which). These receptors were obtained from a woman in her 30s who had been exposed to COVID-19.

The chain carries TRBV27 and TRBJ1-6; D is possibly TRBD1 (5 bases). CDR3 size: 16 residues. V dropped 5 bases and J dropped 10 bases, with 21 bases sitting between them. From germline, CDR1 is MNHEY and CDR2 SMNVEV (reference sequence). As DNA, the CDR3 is TGTGCCAGCAGTCCGAACCCCGACAGTGTGGGATCACCCCTCCACTTT. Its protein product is CASSPNPDSVGSPLHF.

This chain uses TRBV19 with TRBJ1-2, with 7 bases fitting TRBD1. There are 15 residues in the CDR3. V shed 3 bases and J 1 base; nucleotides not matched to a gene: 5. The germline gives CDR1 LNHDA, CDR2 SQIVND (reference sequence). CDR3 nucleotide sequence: TGTGCCAGTAGTATGACGTACAGGGGTAACTATGGCTACACCTTC. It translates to CASSMTYRGNYGYTF. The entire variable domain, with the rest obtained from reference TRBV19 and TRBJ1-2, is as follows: DGGITQSPKYLFRKEGQNVTLSCEQNLNHDAMYWYRQDPGQGLRLIYYSQIVNDFQKGDIAEGYSVSREKKESFPLTVTSAQKNPTAFYLCASSMTYRGNYGYTFGSGTRLTVV.

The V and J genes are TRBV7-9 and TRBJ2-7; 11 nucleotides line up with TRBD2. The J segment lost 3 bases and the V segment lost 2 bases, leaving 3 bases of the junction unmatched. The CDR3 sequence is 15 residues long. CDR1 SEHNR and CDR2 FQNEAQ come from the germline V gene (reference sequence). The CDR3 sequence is CASSLRTSGFYEQYF. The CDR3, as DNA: TGTGCCAGCAGCTTAAGGACTAGCGGGTTCTACGAGCAGTACTTC. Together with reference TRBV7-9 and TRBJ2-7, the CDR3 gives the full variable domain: DTGVSQNPRHKITKRGQNVTFRCDPISEHNRLYWYRQTLGQGPEFLTYFQNEAQLEKSRLLSDRFSAERPKGSFSTLEIQRTEQGDSAMYLCASSLRTSGFYEQYFGPGTRLTVT.

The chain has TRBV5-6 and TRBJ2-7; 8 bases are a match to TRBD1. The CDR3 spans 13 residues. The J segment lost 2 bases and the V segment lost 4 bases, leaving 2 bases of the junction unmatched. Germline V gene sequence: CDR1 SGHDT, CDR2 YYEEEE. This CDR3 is CASSPDRAYEQYF. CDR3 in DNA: TGTGCCAGCAGCCCGGACAGGGCCTACGAGCAGTACTTC.

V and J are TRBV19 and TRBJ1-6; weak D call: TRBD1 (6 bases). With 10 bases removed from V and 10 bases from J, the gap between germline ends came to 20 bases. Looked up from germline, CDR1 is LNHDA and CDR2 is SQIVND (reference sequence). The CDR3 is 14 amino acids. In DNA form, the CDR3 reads TGTGCCACCAGACGAAAGGACAGAGCCTCACCCCTCCACTTT. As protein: CATRRKDRASPLHF.

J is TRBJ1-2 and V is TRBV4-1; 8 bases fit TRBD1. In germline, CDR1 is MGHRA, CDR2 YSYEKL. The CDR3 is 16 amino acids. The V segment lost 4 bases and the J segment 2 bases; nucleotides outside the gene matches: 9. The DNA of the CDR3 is TGCGCCAGCAGCCGCCCTCGACAGGGGAGGAACTATGGCTACACCTTC. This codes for CASSRPRQGRNYGYTF.

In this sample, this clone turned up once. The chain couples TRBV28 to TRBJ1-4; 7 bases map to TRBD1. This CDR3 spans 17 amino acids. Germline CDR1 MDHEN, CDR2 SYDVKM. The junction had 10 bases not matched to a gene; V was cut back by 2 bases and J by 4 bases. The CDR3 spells CASSLGTANFYNEKLFF. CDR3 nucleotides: TGTGCCAGCAGTTTAGGGACAGCTAACTTCTATAATGAAAAACTGTTTTTT.

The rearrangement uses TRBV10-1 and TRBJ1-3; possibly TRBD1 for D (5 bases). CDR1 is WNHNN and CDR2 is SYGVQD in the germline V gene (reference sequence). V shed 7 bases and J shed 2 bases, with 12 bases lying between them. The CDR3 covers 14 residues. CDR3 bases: TGCGCCAGCATTACTCAGGGTACTGGAAACACCATATATTTT. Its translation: CASITQGTGNTIYF.

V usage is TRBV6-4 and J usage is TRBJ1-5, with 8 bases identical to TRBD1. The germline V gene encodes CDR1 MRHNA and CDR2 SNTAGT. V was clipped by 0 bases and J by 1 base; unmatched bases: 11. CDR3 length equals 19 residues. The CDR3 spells CASSDSRFGTGISNQPQHF. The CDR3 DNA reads TGTGCCAGCAGTGACTCGAGATTTGGGACAGGCATAAGCAATCAGCCCCAGCATTTT.

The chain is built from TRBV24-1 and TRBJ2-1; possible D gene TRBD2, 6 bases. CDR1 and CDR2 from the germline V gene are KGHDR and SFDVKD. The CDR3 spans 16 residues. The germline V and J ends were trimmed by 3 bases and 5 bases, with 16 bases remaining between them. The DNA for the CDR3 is TGTGCCACCAGTGATCGAACCGGCCCGGGGGACAATGAGCAGTTCTTC. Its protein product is CATSDRTGPGDNEQFF.

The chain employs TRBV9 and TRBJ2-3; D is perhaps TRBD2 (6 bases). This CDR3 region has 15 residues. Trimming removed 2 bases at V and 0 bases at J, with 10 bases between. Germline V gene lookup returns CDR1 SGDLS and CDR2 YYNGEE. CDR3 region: CASSVSAGSTDTQYF. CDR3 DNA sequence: TGTGCCAGCAGCGTCTCGGCGGGAAGCACAGATACGCAGTATTTT.

The CDR3 loop reads CASSLARTGELFF. The CDR3 nucleotides are TGTGCCAGCAGCTTGGCCCGGACCGGGGAGCTGTTTTTT. The genes are TRBV5-6 and TRBJ2-2, with unresolved D. CDR3 length equals 13 residues. Germline values: CDR1 SGHDT, CDR2 YYEEEE. V was clipped by 0 bases and J by 5 bases, with 5 bases between them. The variable domain in full, with the rest retrieved from reference TRBV5-6 and TRBJ2-2, is DAGVTQSPTHLIKTRGQQVTLRCSPKSGHDTVSWYQQALGQGPQFIFQYYEEEERQRGNFPDRFSGHQFPNYSSELNVNALLLGDSALYLCASSLARTGELFFGEGSRLTVL.

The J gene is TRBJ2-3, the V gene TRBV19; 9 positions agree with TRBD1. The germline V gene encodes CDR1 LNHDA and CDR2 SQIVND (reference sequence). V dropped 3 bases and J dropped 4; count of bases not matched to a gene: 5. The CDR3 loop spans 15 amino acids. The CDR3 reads CASSITGGGADTQYF. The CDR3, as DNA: TGTGCCAGTAGTATTACAGGGGGCGGTGCAGATACGCAGTATTTT.

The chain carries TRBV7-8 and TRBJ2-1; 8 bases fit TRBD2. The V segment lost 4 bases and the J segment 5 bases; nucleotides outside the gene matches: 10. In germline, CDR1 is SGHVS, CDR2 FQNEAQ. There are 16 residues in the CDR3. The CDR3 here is CASSSPGLEVNNEQFF. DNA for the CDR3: TGTGCCAGCAGCTCCCCGGGACTAGAAGTAAACAATGAGCAGTTCTTC.

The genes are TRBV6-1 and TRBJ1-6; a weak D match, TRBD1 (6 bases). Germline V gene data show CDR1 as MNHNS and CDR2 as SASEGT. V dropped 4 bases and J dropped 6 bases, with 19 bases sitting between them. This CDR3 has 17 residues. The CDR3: CASSVSIPGHPNSPLHF. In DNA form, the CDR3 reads TGTGCCAGCAGTGTCTCTATTCCGGGACACCCTAATTCACCCCTCCACTTT.

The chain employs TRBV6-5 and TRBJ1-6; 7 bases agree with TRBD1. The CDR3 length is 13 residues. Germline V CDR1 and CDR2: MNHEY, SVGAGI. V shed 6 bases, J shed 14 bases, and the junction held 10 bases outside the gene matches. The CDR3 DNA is TGTGCCAGCAGCAATGGACAGGCTGCCACCCTCCACTTT. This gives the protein CASSNGQAATLHF.

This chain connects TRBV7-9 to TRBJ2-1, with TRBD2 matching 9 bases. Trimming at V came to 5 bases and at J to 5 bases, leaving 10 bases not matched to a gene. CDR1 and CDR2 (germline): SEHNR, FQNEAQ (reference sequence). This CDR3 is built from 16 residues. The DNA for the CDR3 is TGTGCCAGCAGCCTTCAGGGTAGCGGGAGAAACAATGAGCAGTTCTTC. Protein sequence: CASSLQGSGRNNEQFF.